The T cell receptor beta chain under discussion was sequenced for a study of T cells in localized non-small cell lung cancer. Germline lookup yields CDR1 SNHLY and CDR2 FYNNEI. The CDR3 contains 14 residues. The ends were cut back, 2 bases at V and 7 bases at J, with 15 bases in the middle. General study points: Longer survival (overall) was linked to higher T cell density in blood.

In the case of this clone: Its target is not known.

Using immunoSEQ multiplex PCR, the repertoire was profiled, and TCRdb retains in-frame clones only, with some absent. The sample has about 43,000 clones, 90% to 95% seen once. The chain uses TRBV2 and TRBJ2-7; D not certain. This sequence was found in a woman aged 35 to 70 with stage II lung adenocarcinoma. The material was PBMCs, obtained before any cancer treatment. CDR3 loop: CASSEFNQAWEQYF. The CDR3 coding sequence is TGTGCCAGCAGTGAATTTAACCAGGCTTGGGAGCAGTACTTC.